These 26 T cell receptor beta chains share one sample of origin, sequenced in a study of T cells in Graves' hyperthyroidism and ophthalmopathy. The source material, RNA transcripts, was used to amplify TCR beta CDR3 regions. HTBI primers were used for first-round RT-PCR of the TCR CDR3. TCRdb itself ran the multiplex PCR reads through MiXCR, one entry per CDR3 protein. The data show 600,000 to 800,000 distinct CDR3 sequences, over 35% seen once. The sequencing input was blood. The receptor source for this set is a woman between 40 and 50 years old with Graves' hyperthyroidism.

The chain has TRBV6-1 and TRBJ1-1; 8 bases are shared with TRBD1. The CDR3 runs 13 residues. Unmatched junction bases numbered 5, after V lost 7 bases and J lost 4 bases. Per germline, CDR1 MNHNS and CDR2 SASEGT. CDR3 bases: TGTGCCAGCACTTTGGACAGGGCCACTGAAGCTTTCTTT. This gives the protein CASTLDRATEAFF.

This clonotype was seen repeatedly, ten times or more. This rearrangement joins TRBV10-3 to TRBJ2-7, with D perhaps TRBD2 (6 bases). Germline V gives CDR1 ENHRY, CDR2 SYGVKD. Trimming left V 0 bases short and J 6 bases short, with 12 bases between. The CDR3 length is 14 residues. Here the CDR3 DNA reads TGTGCCATCAGTGAGTCTGGTTTGGGGGGCGAGCAGTACTTC. Protein product: CAISESGLGGEQYF.

The chain joins TRBV6-2 or TRBV6-3 to TRBJ2-7, with 7 bases lining up with TRBD2. Unmatched junction bases numbered 5, after V lost 8 bases and J lost 4 bases. Germline lookup yields CDR1 MNHEY and CDR2 SVGEGT. The length of the CDR3 is 12 residues. The CDR3 DNA reads TGTGCCAGCGCGGACGGGGGGTACGAGCAGTACTTC. It translates to CASADGGYEQYF.

The rearrangement links TRBV7-2 to TRBJ1-4; TRBD1 agrees at 11 bases. This CDR3 contains 15 residues. Germline V gene sequence: CDR1 SGHTA, CDR2 FQGNSA. Trimming took 6 bases from V and 5 from J; bases not matched to a gene: 5. For the CDR3, the DNA is TGTGCCAGCAGTTACCGGGACAGGGGGAATGAAAAACTGTTTTTT. This encodes CASSYRDRGNEKLFF.

The rearrangement uses TRBV5-4 and TRBJ2-7, with a tentative D call TRBD2 (5 bases). CDR1 and CDR2 from the germline V gene are SGHNT and YYREEE (reference sequence). The CDR3 is 15 residues long. Trimming removed 4 bases at V and 7 bases at J, with 21 bases between. CDR3 nucleotide sequence: TGTGCCAGCAGCGGGCAGAGTGTGGCTACGGGGGAGCAGTACTTC. It yields the protein CASSGQSVATGEQYF. Combining the CDR3 with reference TRBV5-4 and TRBJ2-7 gives the whole variable domain ETGVTQSPTHLIKTRGQQVTLRCSSQSGHNTVSWYQQALGQGPQFIFQYYREEENGRGNFPPRFSGLQFPNYSSELNVNALELDDSALYLCASSGQSVATGEQYFGPGTRLTVT.

The chain uses TRBV7-8 and TRBJ2-7; 9 bases agree with TRBD1. CDR3 length: 15 amino acids. Germline V gene sequence: CDR1 SGHVS, CDR2 FQNEAQ. Losses at the gene ends were 3 bases for V and 0 bases for J; bases not matched to a gene: 3. The CDR3 DNA reads as TGTGCCAGCAGCTTCGGGACAGGGACCTCCTACGAGCAGTACTTC. This translates into CASSFGTGTSYEQYF. The full variable domain, completed using reference TRBV7-8 and TRBJ2-7, is GAGVSQSPRYKVAKRGQDVALRCDPISGHVSLFWYQQALGQGPEFLTYFQNEAQLDKSGLPSDRFFAERPEGSVSTLKIQRTQQEDSAVYLCASSFGTGTSYEQYFGPGTRLTVT.

This clonotype was seen more than once but under ten times. The V gene is TRBV12-3 or TRBV12-4, the J gene TRBJ2-5; unclear D gene. V lost 9 bases and J lost 5, with 16 bases in between. There are 13 residues in the CDR3. This chain's CDR3 is CASSVLTWETQYF. CDR3 nucleotides: TGTGCCAGTTCGGTGCTTACCTGGGAGACCCAGTACTTC.

Points on this clonotype: A clone one base away is much larger, so this may be a read error. The chain recombines TRBV2 with TRBJ2-7, with D tentatively TRBD2 (6 bases). CDR3 length equals 16 residues. Per germline, CDR1 SNHLY and CDR2 FYNNEI. V was pared by 5 bases and J by 3 bases, with 20 bases between. CDR3 in DNA: TGTGCCAGCAGTTCCCTTCGACGGGGACTTGGCTACGAGCAGTACTTC. It translates to CASSSLRRGLGYEQYF.

The chain carries TRBV28 and TRBJ1-5; TRBD1 might be the D (6 bases). The CDR3 spans 13 residues. Trimming pared 10 bases from V and 4 bases from J, leaving 14 bases between. Germline CDR1 MDHEN, CDR2 SYDVKM. The CDR3 protein is CATDRQANQPQHF. CDR3 sequence (DNA): TGTGCCACTGATAGACAGGCTAATCAGCCCCAGCATTTT.

This clonotype was detected ten times or more. At one boundary the junction diverges from the germline segment, which might be a read error. The chain uses TRBV7-7 and TRBJ1-1, with no clear D. The germline CDR1 and CDR2 sequences are SSHAT and FNYEAQ (reference sequence). The CDR3 covers 13 residues. CDR3 loop: CASSATPNTEAFF. The CDR3 DNA follows: TGTGCTAGCAGCGCCACCCCGAACACTGAAGCTTTCTTT. Full variable domain (outside the CDR3, taken from reference TRBV7-7 and TRBJ1-1): GAGVSQSPRYKVTKRGQDVTLRCDPISSHATLYWYQQALGQGPEFLTYFNYEAQPDKSGLPSDRFSAERPEGSISTLTIQRTEQRDSAMYRCASSATPNTEAFFGQGTRLTVV.

The genes are TRBV13 and TRBJ1-4; 7 bases are shared with TRBD1. From germline, CDR1 is PRHDT and CDR2 FYEKMQ (reference sequence). CDR3 length equals 14 residues. With 5 bases clipped from V and 7 bases from J, the junction kept 7 bases outside the gene matches. CDR3 DNA sequence: TGTGCCAGCAGCGCTCCGGGACAGTCTGAAAAACTGTTTTTT. Residues: CASSAPGQSEKLFF. Using reference TRBV13 and TRBJ1-4 for the parts outside the CDR3, the full variable domain is AAGVIQSPRHLIKEKRETATLKCYPIPRHDTVYWYQQGPGQDPQFLISFYEKMQSDKGSIPDRFSAQQFSDYHSELNMSSLELGDSALYFCASSAPGQSEKLFFGSGTQLSVL.

The chain couples TRBV10-3 to TRBJ1-3; 9 nucleotides agree with TRBD1. Losses at the gene ends were 0 bases for V and 4 bases for J; bases not matched to a gene: 4. CDR3 length: 16 residues. CDR1 ENHRY and CDR2 SYGVKD come from the germline V gene. The CDR3 nucleotides read TGTGCCATCAGTGAGTCCGGACAGGGGACCGGAAACACCATATATTTT. Residues: CAISESGQGTGNTIYF.

The DNA of the CDR3 is TGTGCCAGCAGCAACGGCAGGGACACCCAGTACTTC. Its translation is CASSNGRDTQYF. V gene TRBV7-6 combines with J gene TRBJ2-5; D might be TRBD1 or TRBD2, each matching 5 bases. The CDR3 contains 12 residues. The germline CDR1 and CDR2 sequences are SGHVS and FNYEAQ. The germline V and J ends were trimmed by 5 bases and 8 bases, with 12 bases remaining between them.

The sample holds a few counts of this clonotype. This sequence joins TRBV5-4 and TRBJ2-2; D remains unclear. CDR1 is SGHNT, CDR2 YYREEE, per germline (reference sequence). Trimming stripped 1 base from V and 0 bases from J, with 4 bases between. The CDR3 spans 14 residues. In DNA form, the CDR3 reads TGTGCCAGCAGCTTGTTCTCGAACACCGGGGAGCTGTTTTTT. Translating gives CASSLFSNTGELFF.

This chain uses TRBV19 with TRBJ2-7; D gene ambiguous. This CDR3 contains 13 residues. Between the trimmed V and J ends, which lost 5 bases and 2 bases, there was a span of 10 bases. CDR1 is LNHDA, CDR2 SQIVND, per germline (reference sequence). This CDR3 reads CASSSDGTYEQYF. The CDR3, as DNA: TGTGCCAGTAGTTCTGACGGAACCTACGAGCAGTACTTC.

The chain recombines TRBV7-6 with TRBJ2-7, with D possibly matching TRBD2 (5 bases). The CDR3 runs 13 residues. V shed 7 bases and J shed 4 bases, with 14 bases lying between them. CDR1 is SGHVS and CDR2 is FNYEAQ in the germline V gene. The CDR3: CASNLRGPYEQYF. The CDR3 coding sequence is TGTGCCAGCAATCTTCGGGGTCCGTACGAGCAGTACTTC. The full variable domain, its missing parts supplied by reference TRBV7-6 and TRBJ2-7, is GAGVSQSPRYKVTKRGQDVALRCDPISGHVSLYWYRQALGQGPEFLTYFNYEAQQDKSGLPNDRFSAERPEGSISTLTIQRTEQRDSAMYRCASNLRGPYEQYFGPGTRLTVT.

Only a few counts were recorded for this clonotype. DNA of the CDR3: TGCAGTGCTAGGCGCGACGCCCTGGCCGGAAACACCATATATTTT. This encodes CSARRDALAGNTIYF. The V call is TRBV20-1, the J call TRBJ1-3; D is unclear. The CDR3 spans 15 residues. Germline CDR1 is DFQATT and CDR2 is SNEGSKA (reference sequence). The germline V and J ends were trimmed by 3 bases and 4 bases, with 16 bases remaining between them.

In this sample, this clonotype turned up many times. The rearrangement links TRBV29-1 to TRBJ2-2; TRBD1 agrees at 10 bases. Germline V gene sequence: CDR1 SQVTM, CDR2 ANQGSEA. V trimming: 4 bases; J trimming: 3 bases; junction bases outside the gene matches: 2. The CDR3 is made up of 14 amino acids. The CDR3 nucleotides are TGCAGCGTTGCCGGACAGGGGGACACCGGGGAGCTGTTTTTT. This gives the protein CSVAGQGDTGELFF.

This clonotype has a handful of counts. The V and J genes are TRBV20-1 and TRBJ2-7; possible D gene TRBD2, 6 bases. The CDR3 totals 13 residues. Germline-derived CDR1 and CDR2 are DFQATT and SNEGSKA (reference sequence). V was shortened by 0 bases and J by 3 bases, with 9 bases between the two germline ends. This chain's CDR3 is CSARDPGDYEQYF. The CDR3 DNA sequence: TGCAGTGCTAGAGATCCGGGGGACTACGAGCAGTACTTC.

As to this clonotype: This may arise from a read error, as a much more abundant clone is one base away. The rearrangement uses TRBV9 and TRBJ1-1; 7 nucleotides match TRBD1. With V trimmed by 6 bases and J by 4 bases, 9 bases remained unmatched. Germline-derived CDR1 and CDR2 are SGDLS and YYNGEE. This CDR3 has 14 amino acids. CDR3 nucleotide sequence: TGTGCCAGCACTTCTGACAGGGTACGCACTGAAGCTTTCTTT. This codes for CASTSDRVRTEAFF.

A word on this clonotype: This may stem from a read error, because a much larger clone lies one nucleotide away. The chain carries TRBV10-3 and TRBJ1-2, with D possibly matching TRBD1 (6 bases). The V and J ends lost 11 bases and 7 bases respectively, with 26 bases between them. The CDR3 has 15 residues. Germline assignment: CDR1 ENHRY and CDR2 SYGVKD. CDR3 in amino acids: CAGSPHVAGVSGYTF. The CDR3 DNA follows: TGTGCCGGCAGTCCTCATGTAGCAGGGGTTAGTGGCTACACCTTC.

V and J are TRBV20-1 and TRBJ2-7; D call uncertain. The germline V gene encodes CDR1 DFQATT and CDR2 SNEGSKA (reference sequence). The CDR3 totals 14 residues. Trimming shortened V by 0 bases and J by 2 bases, and 11 bases separated the two germline ends. CDR3 in amino acids: CSARDNRVTYEQYF. CDR3 bases: TGCAGTGCTAGAGATAATAGGGTAACCTACGAGCAGTACTTC.

The chain links TRBV12-3 or TRBV12-4 to TRBJ1-1, with a weak D call TRBD1 (6 bases). V lost 6 bases and J lost 1, with 18 bases in between. This CDR3 has 16 residues. DNA for the CDR3: TGTGCCAGCAGCAAACCTTTTAAGACAGGGAACACTGAAGCTTTCTTT. Translating gives CASSKPFKTGNTEAFF.

The sample holds many counts of this clonotype. The rearrangement joins TRBV11-3 to TRBJ1-2; D uncertain. V lost 5 bases to trimming and J lost 3 bases, with 10 bases between them. Germline V lookup: CDR1 SGHNT, CDR2 YENEEA. CDR3 length equals 13 residues. In DNA form, the CDR3 reads TGTGCCAGCAGCGGACGATGGGACTATGGCTACACCTTC. As protein: CASSGRWDYGYTF.

V and J are TRBV10-3 and TRBJ2-7; 9 bases map to TRBD2. V was clipped by 7 bases and J by 3 bases; unmatched bases: 7. Germline V CDR1 and CDR2: ENHRY, SYGVKD. This CDR3 has 14 residues. The CDR3 here is CAITSASGNYEQYF. The CDR3 nucleotides are TGTGCCATCACGTCCGCTAGCGGGAACTACGAGCAGTACTTC.

V and J are TRBV5-5 and TRBJ2-5; D call uncertain. The V gene lost 4 bases and the J gene lost 4 bases, with 11 bases spanning the gap. The CDR3 totals 13 residues. Germline CDR1 reads SGHKS; CDR2 reads YYEKEE (reference sequence). In DNA, the CDR3 is TGTGCCAGCAGCCTACCGATTCGAGAGACCCAGTACTTC. Its protein product is CASSLPIRETQYF.